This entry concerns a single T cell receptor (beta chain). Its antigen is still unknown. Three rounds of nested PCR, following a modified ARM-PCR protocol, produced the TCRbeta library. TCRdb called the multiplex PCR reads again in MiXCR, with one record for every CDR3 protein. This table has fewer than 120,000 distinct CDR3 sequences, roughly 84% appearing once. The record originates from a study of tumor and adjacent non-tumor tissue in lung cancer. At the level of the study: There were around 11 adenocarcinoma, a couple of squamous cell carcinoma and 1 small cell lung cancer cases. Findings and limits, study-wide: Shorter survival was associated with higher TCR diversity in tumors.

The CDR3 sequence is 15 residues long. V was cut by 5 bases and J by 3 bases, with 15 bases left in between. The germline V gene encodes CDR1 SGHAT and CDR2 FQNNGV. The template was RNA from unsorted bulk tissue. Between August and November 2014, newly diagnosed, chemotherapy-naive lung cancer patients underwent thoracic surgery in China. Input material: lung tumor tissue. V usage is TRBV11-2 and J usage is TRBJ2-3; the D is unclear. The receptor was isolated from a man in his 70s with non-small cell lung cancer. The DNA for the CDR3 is TGTGCCAGCAGCCCCTCCGTCCCAGGAACAGATACGCAGTATTTT. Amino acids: CASSPSVPGTDTQYF.